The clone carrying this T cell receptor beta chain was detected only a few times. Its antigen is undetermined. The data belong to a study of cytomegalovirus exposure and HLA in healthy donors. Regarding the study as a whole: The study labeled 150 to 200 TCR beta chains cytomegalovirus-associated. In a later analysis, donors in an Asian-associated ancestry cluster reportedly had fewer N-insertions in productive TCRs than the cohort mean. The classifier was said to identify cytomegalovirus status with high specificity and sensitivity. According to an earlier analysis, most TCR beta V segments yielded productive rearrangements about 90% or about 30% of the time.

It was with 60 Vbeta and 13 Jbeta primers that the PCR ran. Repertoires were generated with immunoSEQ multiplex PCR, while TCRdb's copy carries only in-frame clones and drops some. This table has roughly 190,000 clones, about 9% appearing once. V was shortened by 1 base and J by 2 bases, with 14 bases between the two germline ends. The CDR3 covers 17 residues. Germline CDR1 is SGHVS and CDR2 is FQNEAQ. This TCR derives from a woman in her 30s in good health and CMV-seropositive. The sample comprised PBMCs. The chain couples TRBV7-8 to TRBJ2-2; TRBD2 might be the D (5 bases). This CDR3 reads CASSLVYGKPNTGELFF. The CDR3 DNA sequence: TGTGCCAGCAGCTTAGTTTACGGGAAGCCTAACACCGGGGAGCTGTTTTTT.